These 12 T cell receptor beta chains came from one sample sequenced in a study of blood T cell repertoires in COVID-19. Only in-frame clones appear in the TCRdb table, and some are missing; sequencing was by immunoSEQ multiplex PCR. The sample lists fewer than 350,000 clones, approximately 91% occurring once. The sequenced sample was PBMCs or T cells enriched from blood (not recorded which). The receptors were gathered from a woman in her thirties or forties with acute COVID-19.

This clone was detected once. The CDR3, as DNA: TGTGCCAGTAGTCCGTACAGGGGGAATGAAAAACTGTTTTTT. It encodes CASSPYRGNEKLFF. The V gene is TRBV19, the J gene TRBJ1-4, with TRBD1 matching over 8 bases. CDR3 length equals 14 residues. The junction had 4 bases not matched to a gene; V was cut back by 5 bases and J by 5 bases. Per the germline V gene, CDR1 is LNHDA and CDR2 is SQIVND (reference sequence).

This chain connects TRBV30 to TRBJ1-1; D not resolved. The CDR3 consists of 11 residues. V dropped 0 bases and J dropped 9 bases, with 8 bases sitting between them. CDR1 and CDR2 (germline): GTSNPN, SVGIG (reference sequence). This chain's CDR3 is CAWSVVKQAFF. For the CDR3, the DNA is TGTGCCTGGAGTGTCGTTAAGCAAGCTTTCTTT.

The J gene is TRBJ2-1, the V gene TRBV2; 8 positions match TRBD1. CDR3 length: 13 amino acids. The J segment lost 5 bases and the V segment lost 5 bases, leaving 2 bases of the junction unmatched. In germline, CDR1 is SNHLY, CDR2 FYNNEI. The CDR3 reads CASSRQGNNEQFF. For the CDR3, the DNA is TGTGCCAGCAGTCGACAGGGGAACAATGAGCAGTTCTTC.

The chain uses TRBV5-4 and TRBJ2-3, with 7 bases fitting TRBD2. V shed 0 bases, J shed 2 bases, and the junction held 6 bases outside the gene matches. Germline V CDR1 and CDR2: SGHNT, YYREEE (reference sequence). There are 16 residues in the CDR3. The CDR3 here is CASSLGGGSITDTQYF. The CDR3 nucleotides are TGTGCCAGCAGCTTGGGCGGGGGAAGTATCACAGATACGCAGTATTTT.

This chain connects TRBV6-2 or TRBV6-3 to TRBJ2-7; 10 positions match TRBD1. Germline loops: CDR1 MNHEY, CDR2 SVGEGT. The V segment lost 4 bases and the J segment 4 bases; nucleotides outside the gene matches: 13. The CDR3 covers 17 residues. CDR3 in amino acids: CASSLKNYRDRGYEQYF. DNA of the CDR3: TGTGCCAGCAGTTTGAAGAATTATCGGGACAGGGGTTACGAGCAGTACTTC.

The genes are TRBV18 and TRBJ1-5; 11 bases line up with TRBD1. The CDR3 has 14 residues. CDR1 is KGHSH and CDR2 is LQKENI in the germline V gene. Trimming cost V 2 bases and J 6 bases; bases outside gene matches: 0. CDR3 amino acids: CASSPGTGGQPQHF. The CDR3 region has the DNA TGTGCCAGCTCACCAGGGACAGGGGGTCAGCCCCAGCATTTT.

The rearrangement links TRBV5-1 to TRBJ2-2, with 7 bases lining up with TRBD2. The V gene's germline CDR1 is SGHRS and CDR2 YFSETQ. The CDR3 is 15 residues long. With V trimmed by 4 bases and J by 0 bases, 3 bases remained unmatched. The chain's CDR3 is CASSGTIPNTGELFF. CDR3 coding DNA: TGCGCCAGCAGCGGGACTATTCCGAACACCGGGGAGCTGTTTTTT.

The V gene is TRBV18, the J gene TRBJ2-7, with TRBD1 identical over 9 bases. V shed 2 bases, J shed 2 bases, and the junction held 4 bases outside the gene matches. The CDR3 consists of 15 residues. The germline V gene encodes CDR1 KGHSH and CDR2 LQKENI. CDR3 protein: CASSPRGTGTYEQYF. The CDR3 DNA sequence: TGTGCCAGCTCACCAAGGGGGACAGGGACCTACGAGCAGTACTTC. Supplemented by reference TRBV18 and TRBJ2-7, the full variable domain reads NAGVMQNPRHLVRRRGQEARLRCSPMKGHSHVYWYRQLPEEGLKFMVYLQKENIIDESGMPKERFSAEFPKEGPSILRIQQVVRGDSAAYFCASSPRGTGTYEQYFGPGTRLTVT.

V is TRBV6-5 and J is TRBJ1-1; the D gene is possibly TRBD1 (6 bases). The CDR3 loop spans 13 amino acids. Germline CDR1 is MNHEY and CDR2 is SVGAGI. V was cut by 6 bases and J by 5 bases, with 13 bases left in between. CDR3 in DNA: TGTGCCAGCAGGACCGCAGGGGTAACTGAAGCTTTCTTT. It encodes CASRTAGVTEAFF.

This clone was seen a few times. This chain connects TRBV7-3 to TRBJ2-7, with TRBD1 identical over 10 bases. J lost 3 bases, V lost 1 base, and 3 bases had no gene match. In germline, CDR1 is SGHTA, CDR2 FQGTGA. The CDR3 is 15 amino acids. This CDR3 reads CASSLIGTGDYEQYF. The CDR3 DNA reads TGTGCCAGCAGCTTAATCGGGACAGGGGACTACGAGCAGTACTTC.

V usage is TRBV19 and J usage is TRBJ2-2; 8 bases fit TRBD1. Per germline, CDR1 LNHDA and CDR2 SQIVND (reference sequence). The CDR3 is 14 amino acids. Germline trimming cut 6 bases from V and 4 bases from J; bases unmatched to any gene: 4. Here the CDR3 DNA reads TGTGCCAGTAGAGACACAGGGGGCACCGGGGAGCTGTTTTTT. It encodes CASRDTGGTGELFF. The variable domain in full, completed from reference TRBV19 and TRBJ2-2, reads DGGITQSPKYLFRKEGQNVTLSCEQNLNHDAMYWYRQDPGQGLRLIYYSQIVNDFQKGDIAEGYSVSREKKESFPLTVTSAQKNPTAFYLCASRDTGGTGELFFGEGSRLTVL.

The chain has TRBV6-5 and TRBJ1-4; 9 bases match TRBD1. Germline CDR1 is MNHEY and CDR2 is SVGAGI. The CDR3 spans 15 residues. The junction had 11 bases not matched to a gene; V was cut back by 7 bases and J by 8 bases. CDR3 bases: TGTGCCAGCACCACTCTACAGGGGGCAGGGGAAAAACTGTTTTTT. This sequence encodes CASTTLQGAGEKLFF.